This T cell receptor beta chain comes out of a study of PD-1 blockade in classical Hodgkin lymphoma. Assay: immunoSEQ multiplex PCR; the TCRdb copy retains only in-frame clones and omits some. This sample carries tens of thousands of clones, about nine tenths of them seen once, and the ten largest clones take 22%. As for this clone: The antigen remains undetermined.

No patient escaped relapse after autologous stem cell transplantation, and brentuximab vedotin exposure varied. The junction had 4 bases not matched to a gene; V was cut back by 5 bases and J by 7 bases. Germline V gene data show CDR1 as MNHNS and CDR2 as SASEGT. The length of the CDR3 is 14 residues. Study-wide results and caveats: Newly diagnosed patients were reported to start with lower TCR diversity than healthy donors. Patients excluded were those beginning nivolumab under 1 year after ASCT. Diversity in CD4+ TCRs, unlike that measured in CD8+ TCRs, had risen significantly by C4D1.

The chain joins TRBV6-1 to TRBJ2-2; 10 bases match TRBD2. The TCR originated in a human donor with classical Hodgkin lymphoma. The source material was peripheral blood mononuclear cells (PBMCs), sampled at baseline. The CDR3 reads CASSLAGEHGELFF. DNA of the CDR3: TGTGCCAGCAGTCTAGCGGGAGAACACGGGGAGCTGTTTTTT.